This T cell receptor (beta chain) was found in a study of cytomegalovirus exposure and HLA in healthy donors. Study-wide context: An early release of data contained about 85 million unique TCRs, which came from HLA-typed donors. Study conclusions and caveats: In vitro checks showed that a few CMV-associated chains really do target CMV antigens.

The donors were healthy bone marrow donors. Sampled while nominally healthy, donors likely had unrecorded immune exposures. 60 Vbeta and 13 Jbeta primers were used in PCR. Sequencing used immunoSEQ multiplex PCR; TCRdb keeps in-frame clones, though not all of them. The sample includes about 140,000 clones, approximately 84% of them seen just once. Germline CDR1 is SGHRS and CDR2 is YFSETQ. V dropped 2 bases and J dropped 1 base, with 6 bases sitting between them. The CDR3 totals 13 residues. This clone was counted a few times. Its target is unknown. Sequenced sample: PBMCs. The chain recombines TRBV5-1 with TRBJ1-1; a possible D gene is TRBD1 (5 bases). This sequence originates from a young man in good health and CMV-seropositive. CDR3 loop: CASSLQENTEAFF. DNA of the CDR3: TGCGCCAGCAGCTTACAGGAGAACACTGAAGCTTTCTTT.